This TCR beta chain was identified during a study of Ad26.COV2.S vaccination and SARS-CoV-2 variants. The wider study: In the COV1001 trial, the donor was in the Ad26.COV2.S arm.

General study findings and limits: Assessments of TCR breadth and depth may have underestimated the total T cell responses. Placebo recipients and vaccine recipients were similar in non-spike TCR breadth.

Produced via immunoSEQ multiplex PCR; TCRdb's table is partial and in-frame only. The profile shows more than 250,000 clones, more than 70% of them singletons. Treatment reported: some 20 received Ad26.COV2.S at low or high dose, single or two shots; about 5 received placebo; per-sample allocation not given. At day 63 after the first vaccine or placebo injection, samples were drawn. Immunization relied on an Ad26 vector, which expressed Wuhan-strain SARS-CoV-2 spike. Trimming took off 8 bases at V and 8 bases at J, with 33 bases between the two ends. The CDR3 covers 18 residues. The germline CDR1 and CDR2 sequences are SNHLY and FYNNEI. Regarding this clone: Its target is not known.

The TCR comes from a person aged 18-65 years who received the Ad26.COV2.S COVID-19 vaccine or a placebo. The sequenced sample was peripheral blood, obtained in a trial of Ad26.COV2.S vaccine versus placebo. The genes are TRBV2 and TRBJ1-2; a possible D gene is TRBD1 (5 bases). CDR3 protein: CASGELLSYRSTMGGYTF. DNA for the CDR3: TGTGCCAGCGGAGAACTTCTTTCTTACAGGAGCACTATGGGCGGCTACACCTTC.